This T cell receptor beta chain comes out of a study of beta chain features in type 1 diabetes (dated by TCRdb to the late 2010s). Study-wide context: Mean age, gender distribution, total cell number and subset yield were not different between patients and healthy donors. Whereas all 30 or so donors provided naive and central memory subsets, regulatory and stem cell-like memory subsets were isolated from just 8 patients and about eight healthy donors. A total of around 110,000,000 sorted cells were examined across all samples, and RNA yield correlated strongly with the number of cells per subset. In the study, recently diagnosed type 1 diabetes patients and matched healthy donors were compared on the TCRB repertoires of their sorted circulating CD4+ T cell subsets. Here is what the overall study found, with its caveats: Because cDNA rather than genomic DNA was sequenced, highly expressing activated cells could have been over-represented, although no difference in activation and CD3 levels was found between groups. Naive, central memory and regulatory TCRB repertoires appeared to be more similar among patients than among healthy donors. HLA sub-analyses involved small numbers of individuals, so any influence of HLA type on TCRB rearrangement remained unresolved. Shorter templates might have been favored by PCR, but patient and control samples were amplified and corrected together, so both groups would have been affected equally by any skew. In all four CD4+ subsets, TCRB CDR3 length was moderately but significantly shorter in type 1 diabetes patients. Patients with type 1 diabetes made fewer insertions and deleted more nucleotides at VDJ recombination sites, implying thymic rearrangement abnormalities.

This clone came up a few times. This clone's antigen is unknown. Base qualities are not at hand, and no much larger clone is one base apart. Within the sample, other DNA sequences also encode this same CDR3. Each donor gave one peripheral blood draw, averaging approximately 110 mL, which was collected into heparinised tubes. A BD FACSAria II was used to sort naive, central memory, regulatory and stem cell-like memory CD4+ T cells with a panel that included CD45RO, CCR7, CD25, CD127, CD95 and CD27. A purity above 95% was achieved for all sorted populations. Right away, PBMCs were isolated by Lymphoprep density gradient centrifugation and were stained directly, with no culture step. So that batch effects would be minimized, each experiment stained and sorted samples in pairs, pairing one healthy donor with one patient. All of the isolated RNA was reverse transcribed with the High Capacity cDNA Reverse Transcription Kit, so expressed TCRB transcripts were sequenced. Naive, central memory and regulatory T cell samples underwent deep immunoSEQ sequencing, averaging around 3.9 million total reads per sample. Sorted cells were lysed in RLT buffer, and RNA was extracted using DNase-treated RNeasy Micro or Mini kits according to cell number. Each cell subset was processed separately to prevent cross-contamination, with patient and healthy donor samples processed together. TCRB sequences were amplified from cDNA with the immunoSEQ multiplex PCR, producing 87-bp fragments spanning the CDR3 region. Sequencing of the amplicons was performed on the Illumina HiSeq platform. The study's processing was this. PCR bias was computationally corrected using synthetic template baselines, reads within Hamming distance 2 were collapsed, and singletons that could not be merged were discarded. Reads were aligned against IMGT to assign V, D and J genes, CDR3 length and insertions or deletions at six rearrangement sites. Within each subset, clonotype counts were normalized to sorted cell number, and only after that were true diversity and Gini coefficients computed with the tcR R package. The overlap coefficient, calculated on TCRB nucleotide sequences, was used to measure repertoire sharing. TCRdb's version of the immuneACCESS table is confined to in-frame rearrangements and falls short of the full clone set. An unresolved V gene accounts for under half of the shortfall where checked; the remainder is of unknown origin. The DNA gave D and trimming, while V, J and clone size come from that table. For this sample the table gives roughly 140,000 clones, of which around 10% were detected only once. Under 2.5% of the sample lies in the top ten.

Sequenced: central memory CD4+ T cells from blood. This sequence was found in a young man in good health.

The CDR3: CASSYSNQPQHF. The nucleotides are TGTGCCAGCAGTTATTCGAATCAGCCCCAGCATTTT. This receptor chain uses TRBV28 and TRBJ1-5, with the D gene too uncertain to name. Trimming removed 4 bases from V and 4 bases from J, leaving 5 bases between the germline ends. There are 12 amino acids in the CDR3, from cysteine to phenylalanine inclusive. Only the CDR3 portion is preserved as DNA: 36 bases, with reading frame beginning at the first base. In the germline V gene, CDR1 corresponds to MDHEN and CDR2 to SYDVKM.